This T cell receptor beta chain was captured in a study of a mutant IDH1 vaccine in newly diagnosed glioma. Study at large: Most had both radiotherapy and temozolomide beforehand; others had only one.

The table came from immunoSEQ multiplex PCR; TCRdb's copy has only in-frame clones and leaves some out. The data show 34,000 or so clones, with approximately 77% seen just once and just over 15% held by the top ten. V lost 8 bases, J lost 0 bases, and 14 bases lay in between. Germline CDR1 and CDR2: SEHNR and FQNEAQ (reference sequence). This CDR3 contains 15 residues. Time point indicated: week 35, safety follow-up. Alongside topical imiquimod, each dose of vaccine comprised 300 ug of mutant IDH1 20-mer peptide. Each patient was administered eight vaccinations, scheduled in weeks 1, 3, 5, 7, 11, 15, 19 and 23. New WHO grade 3 or 4 IDH1-mutant, ATRX-lost astrocytomas were present in all donors. As regards this clone: Its antigen is not identified.

The V call is TRBV7-9, the J call TRBJ2-1; D is unresolved. The receptor was isolated from a man aged 25 to 40 with glioma. Sequenced here: PBMCs, sampled from a glioma patient whose treatment included an IDH1 peptide vaccine. The CDR3 DNA reads TGTGCCAGCTGCGGCCTAACCACCTCCTACAATGAGCAGTTCTTC. Residues: CASCGLTTSYNEQFF.